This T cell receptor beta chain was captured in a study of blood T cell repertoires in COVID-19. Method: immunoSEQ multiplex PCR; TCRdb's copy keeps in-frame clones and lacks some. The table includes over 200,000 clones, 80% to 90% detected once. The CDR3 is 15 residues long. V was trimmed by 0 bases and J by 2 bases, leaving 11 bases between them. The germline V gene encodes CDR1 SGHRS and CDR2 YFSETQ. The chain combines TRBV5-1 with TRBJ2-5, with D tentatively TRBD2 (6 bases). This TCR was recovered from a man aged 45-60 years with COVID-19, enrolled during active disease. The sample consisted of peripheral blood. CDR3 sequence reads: CASSLAAGLQETQYF. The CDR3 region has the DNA TGCGCCAGCAGCTTGGCGGCGGGACTGCAAGAGACCCAGTACTTC.